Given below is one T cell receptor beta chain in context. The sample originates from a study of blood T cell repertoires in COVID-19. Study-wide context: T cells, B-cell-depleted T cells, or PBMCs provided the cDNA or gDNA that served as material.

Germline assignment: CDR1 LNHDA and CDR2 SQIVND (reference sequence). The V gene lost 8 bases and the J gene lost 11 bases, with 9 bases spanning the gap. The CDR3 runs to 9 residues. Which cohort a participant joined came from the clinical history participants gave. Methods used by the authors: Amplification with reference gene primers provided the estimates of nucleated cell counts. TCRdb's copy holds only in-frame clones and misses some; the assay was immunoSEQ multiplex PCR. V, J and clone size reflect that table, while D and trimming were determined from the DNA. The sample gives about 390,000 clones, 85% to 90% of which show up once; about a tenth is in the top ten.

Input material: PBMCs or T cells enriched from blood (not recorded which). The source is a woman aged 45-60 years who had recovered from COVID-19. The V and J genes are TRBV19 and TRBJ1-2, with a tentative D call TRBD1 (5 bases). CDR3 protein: CASGAGYTF. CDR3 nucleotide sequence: TGTGCCAGTGGAGCAGGGTACACCTTC.